Below are 14 T cell receptor beta chains sequenced from a single sample in a study of early T cells in non-severe SARS-CoV-2 infection. TCRdb passed the 5' RACE reads through MiXCR, listing each CDR3 protein once. The profile covers tens of thousands of distinct CDR3 sequences, with under 6% appearing a single time and 2.6% taken by the ten largest. Material: whole blood. These receptors were collected from an adult who was a healthcare worker with PCR-confirmed SARS-CoV-2 infection or an uninfected control (not recorded which).

This clonotype was seen repeatedly, ten times or more. V and J are TRBV24-1 and TRBJ1-5, with 9 bases fitting TRBD1. With V trimmed by 5 bases and J by 6 bases, 10 bases remained unmatched. CDR1 KGHDR and CDR2 SFDVKD come from the germline V gene. The CDR3 extends over 16 amino acids. CDR3 nucleotides: TGTGCCACCAGTGGCCTCACAGGGGGCTCGGGTCAGCCCCAGCATTTT. This sequence encodes CATSGLTGGSGQPQHF.

This clonotype was picked up many times. A junction boundary mismatches the germline segment, possibly from a read error. V usage is TRBV11-2 and J usage is TRBJ1-2; D may be TRBD1 (6 bases). In germline, CDR1 is SGHAT, CDR2 FQNNGV. The CDR3 extends over 12 amino acids. This chain's CDR3 is CASSLGSGTRIF. The CDR3, as DNA: TGTGCCAGCAGCTTAGGTTCCGGGACAAGGATTTTC.

This clonotype was found many times. The chain carries TRBV14 and TRBJ2-1, with D possibly TRBD2 on 5 matching bases. CDR3 length: 13 amino acids. V lost 4 bases to trimming and J lost 8 bases, with 12 bases between them. Germline assignment: CDR1 SGHDN and CDR2 FVKESK. CDR3 nucleotides: TGTGCCAGCAGCCGACCCCCGGACTATGAGCAGTTCTTC. Translating gives CASSRPPDYEQFF.

The genes are TRBV7-9 and TRBJ2-3, with TRBD2 identical over 10 bases. CDR3 length: 15 residues. Germline V lookup: CDR1 SEHNR, CDR2 FQNEAQ (reference sequence). V lost 4 bases and J lost 2; bases outside the gene matches: 3. The CDR3 here is CASSSSGGFTDTQYF. CDR3 nucleotides: TGTGCCAGCAGCTCTAGCGGGGGTTTCACAGATACGCAGTATTTT.

This clonotype has a count of ten or more. The genes are TRBV27 and TRBJ2-7, with D possibly being TRBD2 (6 bases). The germline gives CDR1 MNHEY, CDR2 SMNVEV (reference sequence). Deletions cut 2 bases from V and 4 bases from J, with 9 bases between. The CDR3 sequence is 13 residues long. The CDR3 reads CASSLRTNYEQYF. For the CDR3, the DNA is TGTGCCAGCAGTTTACGGACTAATTACGAGCAGTACTTC.

V is TRBV2 and J is TRBJ2-1, with a possible D match to TRBD2 (6 bases). The V gene's germline CDR1 is SNHLY and CDR2 FYNNEI. This CDR3 is built from 13 residues. V was pared by 7 bases and J by 7 bases, with 14 bases between. Here the CDR3 DNA reads TGTGCCAGCAAACGGGAGCGAAGTAATGAGCAGTTCTTC. It specifies CASKRERSNEQFF.

This clonotype was observed at least ten times. The V and J genes are TRBV29-1 and TRBJ2-5, with unresolved D. The CDR3 totals 12 residues. CDR1 is SQVTM and CDR2 is ANQGSEA in the germline V gene. V lost 5 bases to trimming and J lost 2 bases, with 9 bases between them. The CDR3 DNA reads TGCAGCGTTATCAGAAATCAAGAGACCCAGTACTTC. This translates into CSVIRNQETQYF. Full variable domain (rest looked up from reference TRBV29-1 and TRBJ2-5): SAVISQKPSRDICQRGTSLTIQCQVDSQVTMMFWYRQQPGQSLTLIATANQGSEATYESGFVIDKFPISRPNLTFSTLTVSNMSPEDSSIYLCSVIRNQETQYFGPGTRLLVL.

This clonotype was detected only a few times. This rearrangement joins TRBV29-1 to TRBJ2-7; a weak D match, TRBD2 (6 bases). CDR3 length: 11 residues. CDR1 is SQVTM and CDR2 is ANQGSEA in the germline V gene. The V and J ends lost 4 bases and 3 bases respectively, with 7 bases between them. The CDR3 here is CSVVEGYEQYF. The CDR3 bases are TGCAGCGTTGTGGAGGGCTACGAGCAGTACTTC.

There are a few counts of this clonotype. J is TRBJ2-5 and V is TRBV3-1; D gene ambiguous. CDR3 length: 15 residues. CDR1 LGHDT and CDR2 YNNKEL come from the germline V gene (reference sequence). The germline V and J ends were trimmed by 0 bases and 2 bases, with 10 bases remaining between them. CDR3 amino acids: CASSQEVRSQETQYF. CDR3 nucleotides: TGTGCCAGCAGCCAAGAGGTCAGGAGTCAAGAGACCCAGTACTTC.

This clonotype appeared many times. The chain combines TRBV15 with TRBJ2-5; TRBD1 matches at 10 bases. CDR1 LNHNV and CDR2 YYDKDF come from the germline V gene (reference sequence). The ends lost 0 bases at V and 4 bases at J; junction bases unmatched: 8. The CDR3 length is 17 residues. The CDR3: CATSRDPGDRGRETQYF. The CDR3 DNA reads as TGTGCCACCAGCAGAGACCCTGGGGACAGGGGTCGAGAGACCCAGTACTTC. Drawing the rest from reference TRBV15 and TRBJ2-5, the complete variable domain is DAMVIQNPRYQVTQFGKPVTLSCSQTLNHNVMYWYQQKSSQAPKLLFHYYDKDFNNEADTPDNFQSRRPNTSFCFLDIRSPGLGDTAMYLCATSRDPGDRGRETQYFGPGTRLLVL.

This clonotype was recorded many times. The chain is built from TRBV4-1 and TRBJ1-2, with TRBD1 identical over 8 bases. Looked up from germline, CDR1 is MGHRA and CDR2 is YSYEKL. This CDR3 contains 16 residues. V lost 1 base and J lost 0; bases outside the gene matches: 4. CDR3 sequence: CASSQGDRTTNYGYTF. In DNA, the CDR3 is TGCGCCAGCAGCCAAGGGGACAGGACAACTAACTATGGCTACACCTTC.

This clonotype has at least ten counts. A read error may produce the germline difference seen at one junction end. The chain carries TRBV7-7 and TRBJ2-2, with D unclear. The CDR3 spans 14 residues. Per germline, CDR1 SSHAT and CDR2 FNYEAQ (reference sequence). The chain's CDR3 is CASSSQTGTGELFF. As DNA, the CDR3 is TGTGCTAGCAGCTCCCAGACGGGCACCGGGGAGCTGTTTTTT. The whole variable domain, filled in from reference TRBV7-7 and TRBJ2-2, reads GAGVSQSPRYKVTKRGQDVTLRCDPISSHATLYWYQQALGQGPEFLTYFNYEAQPDKSGLPSDRFSAERPEGSISTLTIQRTEQRDSAMYRCASSSQTGTGELFFGEGSRLTVL.

This clonotype was recorded a few times. This chain links TRBV11-2 with TRBJ1-5; TRBD1 is a possible D gene (5 bases). Per germline, CDR1 SGHAT and CDR2 FQNNGV. V was cut by 1 base and J by 3 bases, with 7 bases left in between. This CDR3 is 14 amino acids long. As DNA, the CDR3 is TGTGCCAGCAGCTTAGCGGGGCCCAATCAGCCCCAGCATTTT. This gives the protein CASSLAGPNQPQHF.

This clonotype was seen only a few times. This CDR3 reads CTEEEGPDNEQFF. Written as DNA, the CDR3 is TGCACCGAGGAGGAGGGCCCAGACAATGAGCAGTTCTTC. This chain links TRBV20-1 with TRBJ2-1; TRBD2 is a possible D gene (6 bases). The CDR3 has 13 amino acids. Germline CDR1 is DFQATT and CDR2 is SNEGSKA (reference sequence).